This T cell receptor (beta chain) was identified during a study of blood T cell repertoires in COVID-19. The CDR3 has 15 amino acids. The germline V gene encodes CDR1 GTSNPN and CDR2 SVGIG (reference sequence). The trim removed 3 bases at V and 7 bases at J, leaving 9 bases unmatched. Data came from immunoSEQ multiplex PCR; TCRdb stores just in-frame clones and leaves some out. The sample holds approximately 350,000 clones, 83% seen once. Participants spanned ages 18 to 89 years and resided in 20 to 30 US areas. The sequenced sample was PBMCs or T cells enriched from blood (not recorded which). This clonotype originated in a woman aged 50 to 60 who had recovered from COVID-19. V usage is TRBV30 and J usage is TRBJ1-6; 7 nucleotides match TRBD1. The CDR3 reads CAWRQPGTVNSPLHF. The CDR3 DNA follows: TGTGCCTGGAGGCAACCCGGGACAGTAAATTCACCCCTCCACTTT.